Below are 27 T cell receptor beta chains sequenced from a single sample in a study of shared clonotypes between healthy human individuals. Libraries were prepared by immunoSEQ multiplex PCR; TCRdb keeps only in-frame clonotypes and omits some of them. Of about 600,000 clones listed, about 97% are singletons. The specimen was naive CD4+ T cells sorted from blood. Regarding subset: CD45RA+ positively selected. The receptors come from a woman younger than 45 in good health.

CDR3 in amino acids: CASSPSGMPYEQYF. Written as DNA, the CDR3 is TGTGCCAGCAGCCCTTCCGGGATGCCCTACGAGCAGTACTTC. The chain uses TRBV11-1 and TRBJ2-7; TRBD2 is a possible D gene (5 bases). The germline gives CDR1 SGHAT, CDR2 FQDESV (reference sequence). V lost 5 bases and J lost 2, with 13 bases in between. CDR3 size: 14 residues.

This sequence joins TRBV7-2 and TRBJ2-5; D is undetermined. The germline gives CDR1 SGHTA, CDR2 FQGNSA. The CDR3 is 14 amino acids. Trimming took off 5 bases at V and 3 bases at J, with 13 bases between the two ends. Here the CDR3 DNA reads TGTGCCAGCAGCCTCTACACCCAGAAAGAGACCCAGTACTTC. Protein product: CASSLYTQKETQYF.

CDR3 residues: CASSLGGTAFF. CDR3 DNA sequence: TGTGCCAGCAGTTTAGGGGGTACGGCTTTCTTT. The chain uses TRBV27 and TRBJ1-1, with D possibly matching TRBD1 (5 bases). This CDR3 is built from 11 residues. V shed 2 bases and J shed 11 bases, with 9 bases lying between them. CDR1 MNHEY and CDR2 SMNVEV come from the germline V gene (reference sequence).

CDR3: CASSPRLDDYGYTF. The CDR3 bases are TGTGCCAGCTCTCCCCGCTTGGATGACTATGGCTACACCTTC. V usage is TRBV18 and J usage is TRBJ1-2, with no clear D. V dropped 6 bases and J dropped 3 bases, with 14 bases sitting between them. This CDR3 is built from 14 residues. Germline CDR1 KGHSH, CDR2 LQKENI.

This sequence joins TRBV28 and TRBJ2-5; a possible D gene is TRBD2 (6 bases). The J call may be wrong; the DNA end is better matched by TRBJ2-7. The CDR3 covers 15 residues. Germline V gene data show CDR1 as MDHEN and CDR2 as SYDVKM. CDR3 DNA sequence: TGTGCCAGCAGTCCGGCCGGGACTTACATGTACGAGCAGTACTTC. This gives the protein CASSPAGTYMYEQYF.

The chain is built from TRBV6-5 and TRBJ1-1; D gene uncertain. The V and J ends lost 2 bases and 8 bases respectively, with 9 bases between them. The CDR3 consists of 12 residues. The V gene's germline CDR1 is MNHEY and CDR2 SVGAGI. CDR3 coding DNA: TGTGCCAGCAGTTACCGGGGAAAAGAAGCTTTCTTT. Encoded protein: CASSYRGKEAFF.

CDR3 coding DNA: TGCGCCAGCAGCCTGGGGACAGGGGCTGAAGCTTTCTTT. Translating it yields CASSLGTGAEAFF. The chain links TRBV5-1 to TRBJ1-1; 10 bases align to TRBD1. The V gene end was trimmed by 4 bases and the J gene end by 6 bases; junction bases not matched to a gene: 3. Germline values: CDR1 SGHRS, CDR2 YFSETQ. The CDR3 runs 13 residues.

This chain links TRBV10-3 with TRBJ1-2, with D maybe TRBD1 (6 bases). CDR3 size: 14 residues. The germline gives CDR1 ENHRY, CDR2 SYGVKD. The V end lost 11 bases, the J end lost 8 bases, and 24 bases lay between the germline ends. As DNA, the CDR3 is TGTGCCTTGGGGGCGACGACAGATCCGGTGGGCTACACCTTC. This codes for CALGATTDPVGYTF.

The gene calls are TRBV6-5 and TRBJ1-1; TRBD1 agrees at 8 bases. Germline-derived CDR1 and CDR2 are MNHEY and SVGAGI. This CDR3 is 15 amino acids long. J gave up 5 bases and V 0 bases, and 5 bases lay outside the gene matches. This chain's CDR3 is CASSYSNRGDTEAFF. Written as DNA, the CDR3 is TGTGCCAGCAGTTACTCGAACAGGGGGGATACTGAAGCTTTCTTT.

The chain recombines TRBV6-5 with TRBJ2-6; unclear D gene. V was pared by 2 bases and J by 0 bases, with 8 bases between. The CDR3 is 16 amino acids. CDR1 is MNHEY and CDR2 is SVGAGI in the germline V gene. For the CDR3, the DNA is TGTGCCAGCAGTTACAATCTTCGCTCTGGGGCCAACGTCCTGACTTTC. Its translation: CASSYNLRSGANVLTF.

This chain connects TRBV5-1 to TRBJ1-4; 8 bases agree with TRBD1. V was pared by 4 bases and J by 5 bases, with 7 bases of the junction left unmatched. The germline V gene has CDR1 SGHRS and CDR2 YFSETQ. This CDR3 region has 15 residues. CDR3 bases: TGCGCCAGCAGCATAACAGGGGGTAGGAATGAAAAACTGTTTTTT. Protein sequence: CASSITGGRNEKLFF.

The chain carries TRBV18 and TRBJ1-1; D unresolved. The CDR3 consists of 15 residues. Trimming took 1 base from V and 1 from J, leaving 10 bases between them. Per the germline V gene, CDR1 is KGHSH and CDR2 is LQKENI. For the CDR3, the DNA is TGTGCCAGCTCACCACGGTGGTCGGAGAACACTGAAGCTTTCTTT. This sequence encodes CASSPRWSENTEAFF.

This clone was recorded only once. The chain is built from TRBV4-1 and TRBJ1-1, with TRBD1 as a possible D gene (6 bases). Trimming removed 2 bases at V and 1 base at J, with 11 bases between. The germline V gene has CDR1 MGHRA and CDR2 YSYEKL. This CDR3 contains 15 residues. The CDR3 bases are TGCGCCAGCAGCCAACCGACAGGAAAGAACACTGAAGCTTTCTTT. It specifies CASSQPTGKNTEAFF.

The V call is TRBV7-3, the J call TRBJ2-7; D may be TRBD1 (5 bases). V dropped 0 bases and J dropped 10 bases, with 19 bases sitting between them. Germline V CDR1 and CDR2: SGHTA, FQGTGA. The CDR3 totals 15 residues. CDR3: CASSLTGAPEWSQYF. For the CDR3, the DNA is TGTGCCAGCAGCTTAACAGGGGCCCCTGAGTGGTCCCAGTACTTC.

This sequence joins TRBV28 and TRBJ2-7, with D perhaps TRBD1 (6 bases). V dropped 5 bases and J dropped 3 bases, with 14 bases sitting between them. CDR3 length: 14 residues. The germline V gene encodes CDR1 MDHEN and CDR2 SYDVKM. The CDR3 loop reads CASSPSDRLYEQYF. In DNA, the CDR3 is TGTGCCAGCAGTCCGTCGGACAGACTCTACGAGCAGTACTTC.

V is TRBV7-2 and J is TRBJ2-7; maybe TRBD2 (6 bases). This CDR3 is 14 amino acids long. Trimming cost V 1 base and J 7 bases, with 14 bases left between them. The germline gives CDR1 SGHTA, CDR2 FQGNSA. The chain's CDR3 is CASSLVTLASEQYF. Written as DNA, the CDR3 is TGTGCCAGCAGCTTAGTTACTCTAGCGTCTGAGCAGTACTTC.

V gene TRBV4-2 combines with J gene TRBJ2-5; TRBD2 matches 10 bases. Germline trimming cut 1 base from V and 7 bases from J; bases unmatched to any gene: 6. Germline CDR1 and CDR2: LGHNA and YNFKEQ. The CDR3 totals 15 residues. For the CDR3, the DNA is TGTGCCAGCAGCCAAGGAGGGCTAGCGGGAGTGACCCAGTACTTC. It translates to CASSQGGLAGVTQYF.

The chain recombines TRBV2 with TRBJ2-3; 10 bases fit TRBD2. CDR1 and CDR2 (germline): SNHLY, FYNNEI. The CDR3 covers 17 residues. V lost 6 bases and J lost 1; bases outside the gene matches: 10. The CDR3 protein is CASRTRLAGQGTDTQYF. The CDR3 region has the DNA TGTGCCAGCAGGACCAGACTAGCGGGCCAGGGCACAGATACGCAGTATTTT.

The chain uses TRBV10-1 and TRBJ1-2; 7 bases map to TRBD1. Per the germline V gene, CDR1 is WNHNN and CDR2 is SYGVQD (reference sequence). With V trimmed by 5 bases and J by 4 bases, 10 bases remained unmatched. The CDR3 consists of 15 residues. The CDR3 protein is CASSKGASGPYGYTF. The CDR3 nucleotides read TGCGCCAGCAGTAAGGGGGCCAGCGGCCCCTATGGCTACACCTTC.

Worth noting for this clone: At the DNA level, this CDR3 is encoded by other sequences in the same sample as well. The J gene is TRBJ1-5, the V gene TRBV5-1; 7 bases are a match to TRBD1. The CDR3 is 15 residues long. The V gene's germline CDR1 is SGHRS and CDR2 YFSETQ. J gave up 3 bases and V 0 bases, and 3 bases lay outside the gene matches. CDR3 in DNA: TGCGCCAGCAGCTTGGGTGGACAGGACAATCAGCCCCAGCATTTT. Residues: CASSLGGQDNQPQHF.

V gene TRBV4-1 combines with J gene TRBJ2-7, with TRBD2 identical over 11 bases. The CDR3 loop spans 15 amino acids. Per germline, CDR1 MGHRA and CDR2 YSYEKL. Germline trimming cut 4 bases from V and 3 bases from J; bases unmatched to any gene: 5. The CDR3 coding sequence is TGCGCCAGCAGCCCGCCCGGGACTAGCGGCTACGAGCAGTACTTC. Protein sequence: CASSPPGTSGYEQYF.

J is TRBJ2-1 and V is TRBV5-1; 12 positions agree with TRBD2. Per the germline V gene, CDR1 is SGHRS and CDR2 is YFSETQ. The CDR3 totals 17 residues. With 0 bases clipped from V and 7 bases from J, the junction kept 8 bases outside the gene matches. CDR3 protein: CASSLVPTSGSRNEQFF. The CDR3 region has the DNA TGCGCCAGCAGCTTGGTCCCGACTAGCGGGAGTCGAAATGAGCAGTTCTTC.

This clone is a singleton in its sample. The chain couples TRBV7-9 to TRBJ2-2; 7 bases match TRBD2. This CDR3 spans 16 amino acids. V was clipped by 6 bases and J by 4 bases; unmatched bases: 11. Germline values: CDR1 SEHNR, CDR2 FQNEAQ (reference sequence). CDR3 amino acids: CASRFGTTPFTGELFF. The CDR3 DNA sequence: TGTGCCAGCAGATTCGGGACTACCCCGTTCACCGGGGAGCTGTTTTTT.

The V gene is TRBV2, the J gene TRBJ2-5; D is possibly TRBD2 (6 bases). There are 15 residues in the CDR3. V gave up 5 bases and J gave up 4 bases, with 17 bases separating them. In germline, CDR1 is SNHLY, CDR2 FYNNEI. This CDR3 is CASSPRLVGGETQYF. CDR3 DNA sequence: TGTGCCAGCAGTCCACGGTTGGTGGGGGGAGAGACCCAGTACTTC.

The chain recombines TRBV11-2 with TRBJ1-3; D is unresolved. Deletions cut 6 bases from V and 0 bases from J, with 9 bases between. The CDR3 is made up of 14 amino acids. Looked up from germline, CDR1 is SGHAT and CDR2 is FQNNGV. DNA of the CDR3: TGTGCCAGCAGTTTCAGCCACTCTGGAAACACCATATATTTT. It is translated as CASSFSHSGNTIYF.

The chain links TRBV7-9 to TRBJ1-5; TRBD1 matches 10 bases. The CDR3 has 18 residues. From germline, CDR1 is SEHNR and CDR2 FQNEAQ (reference sequence). V lost 3 bases to trimming and J lost 2 bases; unmatched junction nucleotides: 10. The CDR3 is CASSLATGGLDRNQPQHF. The CDR3 nucleotides are TGTGCCAGCAGCTTGGCGACAGGGGGCTTGGATCGCAATCAGCCCCAGCATTTT. The full variable domain, its missing parts supplied by reference TRBV7-9 and TRBJ1-5, is DTGVSQNPRHKITKRGQNVTFRCDPISEHNRLYWYRQTLGQGPEFLTYFQNEAQLEKSRLLSDRFSAERPKGSFSTLEIQRTEQGDSAMYLCASSLATGGLDRNQPQHFGDGTRLSIL.

The chain combines TRBV28 with TRBJ2-7; D is ambiguous. This CDR3 comprises 14 residues. V gave up 2 bases and J gave up 4 bases, with 12 bases separating them. The V gene's germline CDR1 is MDHEN and CDR2 SYDVKM. CDR3 sequence: CASSLLRLKYEQYF. The CDR3 region has the DNA TGTGCCAGCAGTTTACTACGGCTGAAATACGAGCAGTACTTC.